Sequencing of this T cell receptor (beta chain) was carried out in a study of T cells after yellow fever vaccination (dated by TCRdb to about 2019). As for the study more broadly: The SMART-Seq v4 Ultra Low Input RNA kit was used to prepare libraries from fractions with low cell numbers. To follow T-cell clones before and after both primary and booster YFV17D yellow fever vaccination, bulk TCR alpha and beta repertoires underwent longitudinal sequencing. The cohort comprised two healthy male donors, one aged 18 to 29 and one aged 30 to 40 years. Blood was collected at multiple timepoints before and after primary and secondary immunization, and bulk PBMC replicates and cell subsets were isolated. General study outcomes and caveats: The secondary T-cell response was found to be weaker but faster than the primary response, with a peak reached on day 5 rather than on day 15. The study included only two donors, which limits how far the findings can be generalized. Most clones expanded after primary vaccination were re-detected after the booster (almost 97% of CD4 and 80% to 90% of CD8), suggesting broad memory maintenance. A small fraction of clonotypes showed up in both the CD4 and CD8 compartments, probably as a result of convergent recombination. Computational filtering was required because FACS-sorted repertoires could contain abundant contaminating clonotypes from the bulk population.

In the case of this clonotype: Its cognate antigen has yet to be identified. Nothing much larger sits one base from this clone, and base qualities are not available.

The CDR3, cysteine through phenylalanine, is 15 amino acids long. Only the CDR3 region is kept as DNA, spanning 45 bases read in frame from base 1. CDR1 and CDR2 are drawn from the germline V gene (reference sequence): DFQATT, SNEGSKA. Between the V and J ends, shortened by 5 bases and 1 base respectively, the junction contains 14 bases. TCR cDNA was synthesized by 5'RACE template switching, through which a universal primer site and unique molecular identifiers were introduced. cDNA synthesis was primed from both the TCR alpha and TCR beta constant segments. Library amplification used two PCR steps, and the second PCR step added sample barcodes and sequencing adapters. Sequencing of libraries was performed on Illumina HiSeq 2500 (2x100 bp) or NovaSeq (2x150 bp). The authors processed their data as follows. Reads were demultiplexed and collapsed into UMI consensus sequences with MIGEC, and V(D)J alignment was performed with MiXCR. Vaccine-responding clonotypes were defined with edgeR using replicate PBMC samples, requiring FDR below 0.01 and a log2 fold change above 5 up to day 15. Each bulk clonotype was labeled CD4 or CD8 based on which sequenced repertoire, CD4 or CD8, contained the clonotype at higher abundance. TCRdb cleaned the public reads at Q25 with fastp, built clones with MiXCR and kept in-frame beta chains. Rows are unified per CDR3 protein, each entry keeping the most common DNA and genes. For this entry, the V and J calls and clone size follow TCRdb and not the study's own pipeline. The sample table records a few hundred thousand distinct CDR3 sequences; 8.1% of these occur just once. The top ten constitute approximately 18% of the sample.

Taken with the paper, the label for treatment or condition translates to: live attenuated yellow fever vaccine strain. At every blood-draw timepoint, two biological replicates of bulk PBMCs were collected. PBMCs were isolated from peripheral blood using a standard Ficoll-Paque protocol. TriZol was used to extract RNA from bulk PBMCs, CD4 and CD8 fractions, and dextramer-positive and dextramer-negative fractions. The material was PBMCs, obtained 45 days after the first yellow fever vaccination. The sequence joins TRBV20-1 to TRBJ2-2; the D gene is possibly TRBD1, with 6 bases matching. This receptor was obtained from a young man who received the YFV17D yellow fever vaccine. The DNA sequence follows: TGCAGTGCTTATACCGGGACATTGAACACCGGGGAGCTGTTTTTT. Its protein is CSAYTGTLNTGELFF.